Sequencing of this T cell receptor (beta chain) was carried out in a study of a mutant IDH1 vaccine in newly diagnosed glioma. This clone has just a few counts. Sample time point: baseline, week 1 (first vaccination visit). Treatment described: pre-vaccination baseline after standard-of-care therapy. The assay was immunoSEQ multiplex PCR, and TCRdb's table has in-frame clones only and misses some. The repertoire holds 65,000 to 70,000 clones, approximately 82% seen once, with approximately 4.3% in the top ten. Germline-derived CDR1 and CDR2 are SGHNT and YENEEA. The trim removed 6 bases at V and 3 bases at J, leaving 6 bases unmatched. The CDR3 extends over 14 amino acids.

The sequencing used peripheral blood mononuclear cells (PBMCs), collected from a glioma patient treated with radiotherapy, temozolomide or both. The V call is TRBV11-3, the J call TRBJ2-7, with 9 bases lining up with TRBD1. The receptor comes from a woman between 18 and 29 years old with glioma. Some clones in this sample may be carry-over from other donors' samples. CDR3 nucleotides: TGTGCCAGCAGTTCGGTGGACAGGGGCTACGAGCAGTACTTC. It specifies CASSSVDRGYEQYF. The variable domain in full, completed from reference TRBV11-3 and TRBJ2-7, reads EAGVVQSPRYKIIEKKQPVAFWCNPISGHNTLYWYLQNLGQGPELLIRYENEEAVDDSQLPKDRFSAERLKGVDSTLKIQPAELGDSAVYLCASSSVDRGYEQYFGPGTRLTVT.